Below are 8 T cell receptor beta chains sequenced from a single sample in a study of T cell responses to AZD1222 COVID-19 vaccine. The assay was immunoSEQ multiplex PCR, and TCRdb's table has in-frame clones only and misses some. The repertoire has about 120,000 clones, roughly nine tenths of them found once; the top ten carry roughly a tenth. The source was peripheral blood, collected on day 0 of AZD1222 vaccination. Receptors originate from an adult in good health.

J is TRBJ2-1 and V is TRBV27; D unclear. Germline loops: CDR1 MNHEY, CDR2 SMNVEV (reference sequence). CDR3 length: 12 amino acids. CDR3 bases: TGTGATTACGGTAGCTCCTACAATGAGCAGTTCTTC. Protein sequence: CDYGSSYNEQFF.

The V gene is TRBV30, the J gene TRBJ2-5; 8 bases match TRBD2. Trimming cost V 3 bases and J 4 bases; bases outside gene matches: 10. This CDR3 comprises 15 residues. CDR1 and CDR2 (germline): GTSNPN, SVGIG (reference sequence). CDR3 in amino acids: CAWRDPGGAIETQYF. The CDR3 region has the DNA TGTGCCTGGAGAGACCCGGGGGGGGCTATAGAGACCCAGTACTTC.

The chain recombines TRBV10-1 with TRBJ2-3; TRBD2 aligns across 10 bases. Germline V gene data show CDR1 as WNHNN and CDR2 as SYGVQD (reference sequence). The V segment lost 0 bases and the J segment 0 bases; nucleotides outside the gene matches: 3. This CDR3 contains 17 residues. Here the CDR3 reads CASSESGTSVSTDTQYF. In nucleotides, the CDR3 is TGCGCCAGCAGTGAGTCCGGGACTAGCGTTAGCACAGATACGCAGTATTTT.

J is TRBJ1-6 and V is TRBV6-5, with D possibly matching TRBD1 (5 bases). The CDR3 is 11 amino acids. Germline CDR1 reads MNHEY; CDR2 reads SVGAGI. Trimming cost V 5 bases and J 15 bases, with 11 bases left between them. CDR3 nucleotides: TGTGCCAGCAGTATTGGGGGACTCCTCCACTTT. Translating gives CASSIGGLLHF.

The chain links TRBV24-1 to TRBJ2-2; tentative D call: TRBD1 (5 bases). Trimming took off 8 bases at V and 0 bases at J, with 9 bases between the two ends. CDR1 is KGHDR, CDR2 SFDVKD, per germline. The CDR3 contains 14 residues. This CDR3 reads CATTGHTNTGELFF. CDR3 in DNA: TGTGCCACCACCGGACATACGAACACCGGGGAGCTGTTTTTT.

This clone was seen once. The gene calls are TRBV5-1 and TRBJ2-1; no reliable D call. Trimming removed 3 bases at V and 10 bases at J, with 14 bases between. The CDR3 is 13 amino acids. Germline CDR1 reads SGHRS; CDR2 reads YFSETQ. As DNA, the CDR3 is TGCGCCAGCAGCTCGGGTGTCTACGGCGAGCAGTTCTTC. This gives the protein CASSSGVYGEQFF.

The rearrangement links TRBV7-9 to TRBJ2-5, with a possible D match to TRBD1 (5 bases). This CDR3 region has 16 residues. V lost 5 bases and J lost 1, with 17 bases in between. Per germline, CDR1 SEHNR and CDR2 FQNEAQ (reference sequence). For the CDR3, the DNA is TGTGCCAGCAGCCGTGGTGACTCAAGGGGCCAAGAGACCCAGTACTTC. Translation gives CASSRGDSRGQETQYF.

The gene calls are TRBV7-9 and TRBJ1-2; D gene ambiguous. The ends were cut back, 3 bases at V and 3 bases at J, with 8 bases in the middle. Germline loops: CDR1 SEHNR, CDR2 FQNEAQ (reference sequence). The CDR3 is 13 amino acids. The CDR3 region is CASSFLADYGYTF. DNA for the CDR3: TGTGCCAGCAGCTTCCTTGCAGACTATGGCTACACCTTC.